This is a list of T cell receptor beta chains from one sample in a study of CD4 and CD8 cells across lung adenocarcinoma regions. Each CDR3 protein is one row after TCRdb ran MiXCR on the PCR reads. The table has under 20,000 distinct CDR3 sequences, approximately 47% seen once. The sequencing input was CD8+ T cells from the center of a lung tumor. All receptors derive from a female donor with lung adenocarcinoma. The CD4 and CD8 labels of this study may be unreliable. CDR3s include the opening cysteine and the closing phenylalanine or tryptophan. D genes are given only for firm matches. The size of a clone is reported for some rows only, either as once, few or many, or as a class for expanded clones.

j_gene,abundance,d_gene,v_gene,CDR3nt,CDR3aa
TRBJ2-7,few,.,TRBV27,TGTGCCAGCAGTTTCGGCAGGGGACACTACGAGCAGTACTTC,CASSFGRGHYEQYF
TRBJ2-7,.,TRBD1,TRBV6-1,TGTGCCAGCAGACCCTCGGGACAGGGGTCCCACGAGCAGTACTTC,CASRPSGQGSHEQYF
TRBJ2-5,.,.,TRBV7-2,TGTGCCAGCAGAGGGGGGGGCGGTGGCAAAGAGACGCAGTACTTC,CASRGGGGGKETQYF
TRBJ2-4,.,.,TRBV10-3,TGTGCCATCGGAGCAGGGCGCAACCAAGACATTCAGTACTTC,CAIGAGRNQDIQYF
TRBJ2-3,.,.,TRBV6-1,TGTGCCAGCAGTGAGAAAGCGTATACGCAGTATTTT,CASSEKAYTQYF
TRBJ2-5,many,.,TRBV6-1,TGTGCCAGCACCACGGCCTCGGAGACCCAGTACTTC,CASTTASETQYF
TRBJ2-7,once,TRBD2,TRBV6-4,TGTGCCAGCAGTGACTCGGGGACTAGCCCCACAAACACGCAGTACTTC,CASSDSGTSPTNTQYF
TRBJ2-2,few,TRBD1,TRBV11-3,TGTGCCAGCAGCCCCGGACAGGGGGTTTACACCGGGGAGCTGTTTTTT,CASSPGQGVYTGELFF
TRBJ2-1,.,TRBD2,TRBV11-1,TGTGCCAGCAGCACTAGGACTAGCGGGAGGTACAATGAGCAGTTCTTC,CASSTRTSGRYNEQFF
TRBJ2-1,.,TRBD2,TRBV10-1,TGCGCCAGCTCAGCGGGAGCCGGGGATGAGCAGTTCTTC,CASSAGAGDEQFF
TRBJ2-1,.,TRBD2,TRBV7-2,TGTGCGGGGGGGGTGGGGGGGGGGGGGGGGGGCTACAATGAGCAGTTCTTC,CAGGVGGGGGGYNEQFF
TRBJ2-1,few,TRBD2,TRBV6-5,TGTGCCAGCAGTACTAGGACTAGCGGGAACTACAATGAGCAGTTCTTC,CASSTRTSGNYNEQFF
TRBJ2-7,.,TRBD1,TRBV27,TGTGCCAGCAGTTTTCGAGACAGGGTAGATCTCTACGAGCAGTACTTC,CASSFRDRVDLYEQYF
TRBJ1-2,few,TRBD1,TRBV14,TGTGCCAGCAGCCCACGGACAGGGGGCATCAATGGCTACACCTTC,CASSPRTGGINGYTF
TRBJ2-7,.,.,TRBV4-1,TGCGCCAGCAGCCAAGGGGGGGCGACCTCCTACGAGCAGTACTTC,CASSQGGATSYEQYF
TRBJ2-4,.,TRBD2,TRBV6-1,TGTGCCAGCAGTATCGGGACTAGCCTTAACAAAAACACTCAGTACTTC,CASSIGTSLNKNTQYF
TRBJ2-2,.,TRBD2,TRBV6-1,TGTGCCAGCAGTGAAAGGCTAGCGGGGGAGGGGGCCGGGGAGCTGTTTTTT,CASSERLAGEGAGELFF
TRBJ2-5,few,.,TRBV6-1,TGTGCCAGCAGTCAATACCAAGGTGGGGGGCACGAGACCCAGTACTTC,CASSQYQGGGHETQYF
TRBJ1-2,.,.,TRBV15,TGTGCCACCAGCGGCGGGTTAAACTATGGCTACACCTTC,CATSGGLNYGYTF
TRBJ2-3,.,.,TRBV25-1,TGTGCCAGCACGGGGCGCGGGGCCCGTGACCCAGATACGCAGTATTTC,CASTGRGARDPDTQYF
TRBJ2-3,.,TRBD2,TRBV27,TGTGCCAGCAGATTAGCGGGAGTGTCAGATACGCAGTATTTT,CASRLAGVSDTQYF
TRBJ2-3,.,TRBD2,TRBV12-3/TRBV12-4,TGTGCGGGGAGCGGGGAACGTTGGCCAGATACGCAGTACTTT,CAGSGERWPDTQYF
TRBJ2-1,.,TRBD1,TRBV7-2,TGTGCCAGCAGCCCAAGACGGGGACAGAGATACAATGAGCAGTTCTTC,CASSPRRGQRYNEQFF
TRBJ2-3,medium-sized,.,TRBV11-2,TGTGCCAGCAGCTTGTACACGCGGAACACAGATACGCAGTATTTT,CASSLYTRNTDTQYF
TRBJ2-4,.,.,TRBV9,TGTGCCAGCAGCGTAGGAGTGGGAGCGGACATTCAGTACTTC,CASSVGVGADIQYF
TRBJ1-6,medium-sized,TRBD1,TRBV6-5,TGTGCCAGCAGTTCCGCCGGGACAGGGGGATACAGCTCCTATAATTCACCCCTCCACTTT,CASSSAGTGGYSSYNSPLHF
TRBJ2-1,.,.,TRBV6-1,TGTGCCAGCAGTAGCACTTGGGTTAGTGAGCAGTTCTTC,CASSSTWVSEQFF
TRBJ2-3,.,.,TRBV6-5,TGTGCCAGCAGTTACTCTCCCGGGGGAGCAGATACGCAGTATTTT,CASSYSPGGADTQYF
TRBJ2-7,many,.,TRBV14,TGTGCCAGCAGCCAAGCCTACGAGCAGTACTTC,CASSQAYEQYF
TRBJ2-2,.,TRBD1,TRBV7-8,TGTGCCAGCAGCTTAGGGGGGACAGGCCCCGGGGAGCTGTTTTTT,CASSLGGTGPGELFF
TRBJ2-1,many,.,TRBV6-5,TGTGCCAGCAGTTACTCGAGGTGGCAAGAGACCCAGTTCTTC,CASSYSRWQETQFF